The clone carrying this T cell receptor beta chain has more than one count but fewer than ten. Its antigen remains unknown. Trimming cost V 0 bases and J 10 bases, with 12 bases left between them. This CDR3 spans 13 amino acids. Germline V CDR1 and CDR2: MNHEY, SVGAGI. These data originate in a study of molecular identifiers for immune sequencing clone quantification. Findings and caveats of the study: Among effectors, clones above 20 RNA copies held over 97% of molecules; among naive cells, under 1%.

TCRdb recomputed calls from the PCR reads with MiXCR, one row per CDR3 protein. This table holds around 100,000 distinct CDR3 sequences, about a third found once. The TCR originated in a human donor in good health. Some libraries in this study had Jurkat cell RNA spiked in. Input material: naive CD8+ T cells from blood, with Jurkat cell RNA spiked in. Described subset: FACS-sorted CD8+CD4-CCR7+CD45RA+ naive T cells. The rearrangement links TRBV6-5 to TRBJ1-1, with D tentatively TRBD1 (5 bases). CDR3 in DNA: TGTGCCAGCAGTTACTCGGCCACCCAGGGAGCTTTCTTT. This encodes CASSYSATQGAFF.